These 3 T cell receptor beta chains came from one sample sequenced in a study of OX40 agonist ivuxolimab in advanced cancers. TCRdb's table, derived via immunoSEQ multiplex PCR, lists solely in-frame clones and lacks some. The sample has approximately 77,000 clones, roughly 93% seen once. Here the sequenced sample was CD4+ or CD8+ T cells sorted from blood, taken in a trial of the OX40 agonist ivuxolimab. The receptors come from an adult with an advanced solid tumor such as melanoma, head and neck, liver or kidney cancer.

The J gene is TRBJ1-6, the V gene TRBV25-1, with D tentatively TRBD1 (5 bases). Trimming took 1 base from V and 0 from J, leaving 7 bases between them. Germline V lookup: CDR1 MGHDK, CDR2 SYGVNS. The CDR3 sequence is 16 residues long. The CDR3 loop is CASSESRGSYNSPLHF. In DNA, the CDR3 is TGTGCCAGCAGTGAATCAAGGGGCTCCTATAATTCACCCCTCCACTTT. The variable domain in full, completed from reference TRBV25-1 and TRBJ1-6, reads EADIYQTPRYLVIGTGKKITLECSQTMGHDKMYWYQQDPGMELHLIHYSYGVNSTEKGDLSSESTVSRIRTEHFPLTLESARPSHTSQYLCASSESRGSYNSPLHFGNGTRLTVT.

The chain joins TRBV5-4 to TRBJ2-5; 9 bases fit TRBD1. The CDR3 has 15 amino acids. The V gene's germline CDR1 is SGHNT and CDR2 YYREEE (reference sequence). Unmatched junction bases numbered 8, after V lost 4 bases and J lost 4 bases. The CDR3 region is CASSVGQGIGETQYF. CDR3 sequence (DNA): TGTGCCAGCAGCGTTGGACAGGGGATAGGAGAGACCCAGTACTTC. Filled out from reference TRBV5-4 and TRBJ2-5, the complete variable domain reads ETGVTQSPTHLIKTRGQQVTLRCSSQSGHNTVSWYQQALGQGPQFIFQYYREEENGRGNFPPRFSGLQFPNYSSELNVNALELDDSALYLCASSVGQGIGETQYFGPGTRLLVL.

The chain combines TRBV5-1 with TRBJ2-2; 7 bases match TRBD2. CDR3 length equals 15 residues. Germline CDR1 and CDR2: SGHRS and YFSETQ. With 4 bases clipped from V and 6 bases from J, the junction kept 9 bases outside the gene matches. CDR3 in amino acids: CASSVLTSMSGELFF. The CDR3 DNA reads as TGCGCCAGCAGCGTTTTGACTAGCATGTCCGGGGAGCTGTTTTTT.